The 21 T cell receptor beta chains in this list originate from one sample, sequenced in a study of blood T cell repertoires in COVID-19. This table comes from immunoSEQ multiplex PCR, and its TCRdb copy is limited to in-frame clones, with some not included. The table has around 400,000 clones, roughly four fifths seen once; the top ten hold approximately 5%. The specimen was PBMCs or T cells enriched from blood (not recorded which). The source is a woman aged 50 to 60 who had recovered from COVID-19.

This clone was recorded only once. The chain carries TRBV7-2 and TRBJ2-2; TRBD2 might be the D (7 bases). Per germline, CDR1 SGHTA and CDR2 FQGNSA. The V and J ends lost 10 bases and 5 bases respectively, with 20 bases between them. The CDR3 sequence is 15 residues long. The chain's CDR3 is CATTPLGGGTGELFF. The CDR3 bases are TGTGCCACCACCCCTCTAGGGGGGGGAACCGGGGAGCTGTTTTTT.

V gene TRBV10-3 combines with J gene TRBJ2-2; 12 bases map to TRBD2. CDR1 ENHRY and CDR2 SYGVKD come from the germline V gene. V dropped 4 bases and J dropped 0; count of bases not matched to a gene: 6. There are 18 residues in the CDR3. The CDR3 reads CAISALAGGTSNTGELFF. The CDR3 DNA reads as TGTGCCATCAGTGCTCTAGCGGGAGGGACGTCGAACACCGGGGAGCTGTTTTTT.

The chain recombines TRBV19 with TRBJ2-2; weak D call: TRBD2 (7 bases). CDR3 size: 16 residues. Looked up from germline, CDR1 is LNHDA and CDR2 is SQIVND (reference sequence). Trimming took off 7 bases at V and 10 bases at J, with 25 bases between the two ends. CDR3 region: CASTHRGGFEGEELFF. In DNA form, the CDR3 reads TGTGCCAGTACCCATAGGGGGGGCTTTGAGGGCGAGGAGCTGTTTTTT.

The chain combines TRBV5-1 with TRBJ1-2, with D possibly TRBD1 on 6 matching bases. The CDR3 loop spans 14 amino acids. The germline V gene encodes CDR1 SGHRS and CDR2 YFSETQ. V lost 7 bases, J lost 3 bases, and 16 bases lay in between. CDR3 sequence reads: CASWGQGSDYGYTF. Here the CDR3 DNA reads TGCGCCAGCTGGGGGCAGGGATCGGACTATGGCTACACCTTC.

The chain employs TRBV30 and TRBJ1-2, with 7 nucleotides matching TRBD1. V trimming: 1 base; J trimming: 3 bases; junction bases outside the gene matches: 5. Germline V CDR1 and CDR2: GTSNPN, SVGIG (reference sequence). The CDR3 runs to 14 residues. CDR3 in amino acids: CAWSAVTGDYGYTF. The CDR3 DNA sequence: TGTGCCTGGAGTGCGGTAACAGGGGACTATGGCTACACCTTC.

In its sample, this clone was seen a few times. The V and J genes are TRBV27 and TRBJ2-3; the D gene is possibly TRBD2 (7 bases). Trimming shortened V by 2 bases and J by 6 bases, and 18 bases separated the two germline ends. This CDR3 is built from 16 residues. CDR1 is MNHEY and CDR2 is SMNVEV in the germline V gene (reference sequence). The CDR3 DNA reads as TGTGCCAGCAGTTTACTGGGGGGGGGCTCCATCGATACGCAGTATTTT. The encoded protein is CASSLLGGGSIDTQYF.

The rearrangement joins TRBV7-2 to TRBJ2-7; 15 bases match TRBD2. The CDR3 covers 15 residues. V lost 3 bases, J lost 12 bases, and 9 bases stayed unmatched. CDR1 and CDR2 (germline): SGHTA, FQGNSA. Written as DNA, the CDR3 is TGTGCCAGCAGCTTCGGACTAGCGGGAGGGCAGTCTCCGTACTTC. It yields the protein CASSFGLAGGQSPYF.

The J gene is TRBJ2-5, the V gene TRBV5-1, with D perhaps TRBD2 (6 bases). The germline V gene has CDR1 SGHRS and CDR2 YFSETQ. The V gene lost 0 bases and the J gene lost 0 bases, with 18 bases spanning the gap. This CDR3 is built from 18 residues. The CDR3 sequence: CASSLAISGGDYQETQYF. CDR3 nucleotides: TGCGCCAGCAGCTTGGCCATTAGCGGCGGAGATTACCAAGAGACCCAGTACTTC.

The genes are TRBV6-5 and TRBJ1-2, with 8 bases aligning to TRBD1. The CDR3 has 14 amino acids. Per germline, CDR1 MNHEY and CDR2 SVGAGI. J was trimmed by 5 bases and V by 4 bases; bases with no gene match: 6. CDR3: CASSSPTGAYGYTF. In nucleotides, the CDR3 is TGTGCCAGCAGTTCTCCGACAGGGGCTTATGGCTACACCTTC.

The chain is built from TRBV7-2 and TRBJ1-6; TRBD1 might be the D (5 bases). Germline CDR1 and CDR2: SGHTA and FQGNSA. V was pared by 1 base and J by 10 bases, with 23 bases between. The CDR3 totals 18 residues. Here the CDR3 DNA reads TGTGCCAGCAGCTTAGATGCGTCAGGGCGGTCCTCAGGCTCACCCCTCCACTTT. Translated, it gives CASSLDASGRSSGSPLHF. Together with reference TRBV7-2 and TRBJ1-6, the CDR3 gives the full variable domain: GAGVSQSPSNKVTEKGKDVELRCDPISGHTALYWYRQSLGQGLEFLIYFQGNSAPDKSGLPSDRFSAERTGGSVSTLTIQRTQQEDSAVYLCASSLDASGRSSGSPLHFGNGTRLTVT.

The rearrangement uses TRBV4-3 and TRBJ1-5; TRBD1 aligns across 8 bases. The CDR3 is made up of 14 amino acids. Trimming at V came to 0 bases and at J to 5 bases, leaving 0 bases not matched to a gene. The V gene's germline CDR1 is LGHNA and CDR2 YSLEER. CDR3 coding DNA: TGCGCCAGCAGCCAAGACAGGGGGCATCAGCCCCAGCATTTT. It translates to CASSQDRGHQPQHF.

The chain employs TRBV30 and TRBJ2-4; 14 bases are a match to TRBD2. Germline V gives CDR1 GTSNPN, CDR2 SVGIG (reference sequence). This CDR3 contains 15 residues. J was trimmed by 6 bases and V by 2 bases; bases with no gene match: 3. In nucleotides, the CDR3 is TGTGCCTGGAGTCTGGGACTAGCGGGGGCAAACATTCAGTACTTC. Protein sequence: CAWSLGLAGANIQYF.

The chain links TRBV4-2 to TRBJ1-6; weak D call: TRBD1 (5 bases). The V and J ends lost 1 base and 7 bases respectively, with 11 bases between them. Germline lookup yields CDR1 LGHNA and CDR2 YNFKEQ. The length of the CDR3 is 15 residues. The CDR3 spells CASSQVGHENSPLHF. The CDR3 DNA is TGTGCCAGCAGCCAAGTCGGACACGAAAATTCACCCCTCCACTTT.

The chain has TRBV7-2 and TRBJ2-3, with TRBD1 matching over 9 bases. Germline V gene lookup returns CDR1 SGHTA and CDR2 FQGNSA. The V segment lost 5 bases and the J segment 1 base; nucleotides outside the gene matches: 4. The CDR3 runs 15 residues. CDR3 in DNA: TGTGCCAGCAGCAAGAGACAGGGGGGCACAGATACGCAGTATTTT. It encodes CASSKRQGGTDTQYF.

The CDR3 DNA reads as TGTGCCAGTAGTGACGGGGGTCTCAACCTCAATGAGCAGTTCTTC. Translating gives CASSDGGLNLNEQFF. The rearrangement joins TRBV19 to TRBJ2-1, with D possibly TRBD2 on 6 matching bases. There are 15 residues in the CDR3. Germline V gene sequence: CDR1 LNHDA, CDR2 SQIVND (reference sequence). With 5 bases removed from V and 6 bases from J, the gap between germline ends came to 17 bases.

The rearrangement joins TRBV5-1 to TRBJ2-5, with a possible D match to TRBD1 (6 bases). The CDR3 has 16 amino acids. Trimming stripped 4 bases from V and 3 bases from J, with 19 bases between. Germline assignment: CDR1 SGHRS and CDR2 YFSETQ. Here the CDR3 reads CASSEGILRGKETQYF. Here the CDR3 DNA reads TGCGCCAGCAGCGAGGGGATTTTAAGGGGGAAAGAGACCCAGTACTTC. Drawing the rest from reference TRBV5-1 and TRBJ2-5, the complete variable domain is KAGVTQTPRYLIKTRGQQVTLSCSPISGHRSVSWYQQTPGQGLQFLFEYFSETQRNKGNFPGRFSGRQFSNSRSEMNVSTLELGDSALYLCASSEGILRGKETQYFGPGTRLLVL.

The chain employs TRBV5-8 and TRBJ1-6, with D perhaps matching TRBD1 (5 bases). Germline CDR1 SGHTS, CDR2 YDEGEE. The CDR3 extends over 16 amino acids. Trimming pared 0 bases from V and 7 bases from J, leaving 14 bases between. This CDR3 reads CASSLVGGSPNSPLHF. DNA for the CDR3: TGTGCCAGCAGCTTGGTCGGGGGAAGCCCGAATTCACCCCTCCACTTT.

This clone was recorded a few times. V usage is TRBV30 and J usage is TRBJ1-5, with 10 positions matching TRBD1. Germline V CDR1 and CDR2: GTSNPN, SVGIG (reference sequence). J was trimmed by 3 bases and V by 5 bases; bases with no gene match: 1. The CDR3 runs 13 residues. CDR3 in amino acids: CAWGTGDNQPQHF. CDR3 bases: TGTGCCTGGGGGACAGGGGACAATCAGCCCCAGCATTTT.

The CDR3 coding sequence is TGTGCCAGCAGCCAATCGACAGCTACCGGGGAGCTGTTTTTT. Translated, it gives CASSQSTATGELFF. This rearrangement joins TRBV14 to TRBJ2-2; the D gene is possibly TRBD1 (5 bases). Germline V gives CDR1 SGHDN, CDR2 FVKESK. The V end was cut by 2 bases, the J end by 5 bases, with 9 bases between. CDR3 length equals 14 residues.

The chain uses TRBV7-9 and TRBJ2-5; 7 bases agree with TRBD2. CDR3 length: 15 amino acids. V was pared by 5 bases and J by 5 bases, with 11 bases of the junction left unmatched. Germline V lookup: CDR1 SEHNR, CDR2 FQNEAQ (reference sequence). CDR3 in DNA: TGTGCCAGCAGCCACCACGCGGGAGTGATTGAGACCCAGTACTTC. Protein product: CASSHHAGVIETQYF. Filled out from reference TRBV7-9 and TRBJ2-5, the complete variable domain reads DTGVSQNPRHKITKRGQNVTFRCDPISEHNRLYWYRQTLGQGPEFLTYFQNEAQLEKSRLLSDRFSAERPKGSFSTLEIQRTEQGDSAMYLCASSHHAGVIETQYFGPGTRLLVL.

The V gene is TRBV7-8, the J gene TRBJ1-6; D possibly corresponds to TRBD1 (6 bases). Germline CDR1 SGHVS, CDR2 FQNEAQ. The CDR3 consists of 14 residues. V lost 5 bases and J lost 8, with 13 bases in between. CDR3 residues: CASSPTDRDSPLHF. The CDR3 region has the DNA TGTGCCAGCAGCCCGACGGACAGAGATTCACCCCTCCACTTT.